This T cell receptor (beta chain) stems from a study of T cell responses to AZD1222 COVID-19 vaccine. Overall study results and limits: Dominant at 160-218 and 743-854, vaccine-associated CD4 TCRs also spanned spike.

This CDR3 contains 20 residues. V shed 0 bases and J 4 bases; nucleotides not matched to a gene: 18. As concerns this clone: Its antigen is not known.

Clones were read by immunoSEQ multiplex PCR, and TCRdb kept only the in-frame ones, dropping some. The repertoire holds roughly 150,000 clones, with about 92% as singletons. The sequencing here drew on peripheral blood, taken on day 0 of AZD1222 vaccination. The rearrangement uses TRBV23-1 and TRBJ1-5; 7 nucleotides align to TRBD1. TRBV23-1 is annotated as an ORF whose role is uncertain. The sequence was obtained from an adult in good health. As DNA, the CDR3 is TGCGCCAGCAGTCAATCCGGGGCCTGCACCTACAGGGGTCGGAATCAGCCCCAGCATTTT. This codes for CASSQSGACTYRGRNQPQHF.